This entry lists 8 T cell receptor beta chains sequenced from one sample in a study of glioma-infiltrating T cells after dendritic cell vaccination. TCRdb's table, derived via immunoSEQ multiplex PCR, lists solely in-frame clones and lacks some. The sample comprises around 96,000 clones, roughly 83% of which are singletons, and 5.5% to 7% rests with the top ten. The starting material was blood, obtained before dendritic cell vaccination. Receptors originate from a human donor with glioblastoma.

The chain is built from TRBV6-6 and TRBJ1-4; 12 bases match TRBD1. J was trimmed by 8 bases and V by 5 bases; bases with no gene match: 6. From germline, CDR1 is MNHNY and CDR2 SVGAGI (reference sequence). The CDR3 sequence is 15 residues long. CDR3 amino acids: CASSRGQGAWEKLFF. In nucleotides, the CDR3 is TGTGCCAGCAGTAGGGGACAGGGGGCGTGGGAAAAACTGTTTTTT.

This clone has a handful of counts. The J gene is TRBJ2-7, the V gene TRBV5-1, with 11 bases that match TRBD2. The CDR3 covers 16 residues. J was trimmed by 0 bases and V by 2 bases; bases with no gene match: 4. CDR1 is SGHRS, CDR2 YFSETQ, per germline. CDR3 loop: CASSLLAGVSSYEQYF. DNA of the CDR3: TGCGCCAGCAGCTTACTAGCGGGGGTTAGCTCCTACGAGCAGTACTTC.

This rearrangement joins TRBV6-5 to TRBJ1-1; TRBD1 agrees at 7 bases. Losses at the gene ends were 0 bases for V and 6 bases for J; bases not matched to a gene: 4. This CDR3 is 14 amino acids long. Germline CDR1 is MNHEY and CDR2 is SVGAGI. CDR3 in amino acids: CASSYSPGQPEAFF. CDR3 DNA: TGTGCCAGCAGTTACTCTCCGGGACAGCCTGAAGCTTTCTTT.

A single count supports this clone. This chain connects TRBV5-1 to TRBJ2-7, with a tentative D call TRBD2 (6 bases). The CDR3 has 14 amino acids. The V gene's germline CDR1 is SGHRS and CDR2 YFSETQ. V shed 4 bases and J shed 0 bases, with 11 bases lying between them. CDR3 region: CASSAVGLSYEQYF. The CDR3 DNA follows: TGCGCCAGCAGCGCCGTGGGACTCTCCTACGAGCAGTACTTC.

The CDR3 is CASSPTWTSGQTYEQYF. The CDR3 region has the DNA TGCGCCAGCAGCCCAACCTGGACTAGCGGACAAACCTACGAGCAGTACTTC. The V and J genes are TRBV4-1 and TRBJ2-7, with 10 bases aligning to TRBD2. Germline V gene lookup returns CDR1 MGHRA and CDR2 YSYEKL. The trim removed 4 bases at V and 2 bases at J, leaving 11 bases unmatched. CDR3 length equals 17 residues.

The J gene is TRBJ1-3, the V gene TRBV6-5, with unresolved D. The V gene lost 0 bases and the J gene lost 7 bases, with 16 bases spanning the gap. The germline V gene encodes CDR1 MNHEY and CDR2 SVGAGI. This CDR3 has 16 amino acids. The CDR3, as DNA: TGTGCCAGCAGTTACTCAATAATCTCCTCGGGGAACACCATATATTTT. This gives the protein CASSYSIISSGNTIYF.

The chain recombines TRBV7-9 with TRBJ1-1; D not certain. Germline V lookup: CDR1 SEHNR, CDR2 FQNEAQ (reference sequence). Between the trimmed V and J ends, which lost 3 bases and 4 bases, there was a span of 12 bases. The CDR3 consists of 14 residues. The CDR3, as DNA: TGTGCCAGCAGCTTTTATGGGAGAGGCACTGAAGCTTTCTTT. Encoded protein: CASSFYGRGTEAFF.

In nucleotides, the CDR3 is TGTGCCTTCGAGGGGGCTGGGACAGGAAACACCATATATTTT. Its translation is CAFEGAGTGNTIYF. The V and J genes are TRBV30 and TRBJ1-3; 7 positions match TRBD1. The CDR3 length is 14 residues. CDR1 and CDR2 (germline): GTSNPN, SVGIG (reference sequence). With 7 bases clipped from V and 4 bases from J, the junction kept 10 bases outside the gene matches.